This T cell receptor (beta chain) came from a study of blood T cell repertoires in COVID-19. The wider study: Specimens from acute and convalescent COVID-19 originated in the United States, Italy and Spain. From T cells, B-cell-depleted T cells, or PBMCs came the material, which was cDNA or gDNA.

The germline gives CDR1 SGDLS, CDR2 YYNGEE. Trimming stripped 1 base from V and 4 bases from J, with 8 bases between. The CDR3 spans 14 residues. Study processing details: How many nucleated cells were present was estimated from reference gene primer amplification. Sequencing used immunoSEQ multiplex PCR; TCRdb keeps in-frame clones, though not all of them. The V and J calls and clone size come from that table; D and trimming were worked out from the DNA. The sample shows roughly 60,000 clones, 92% of them seen only once. Sequencing used peripheral blood. The chain employs TRBV9 and TRBJ1-4; D gene ambiguous. The TCR comes from a man aged 50 or older with active COVID-19. As DNA, the CDR3 is TGTGCCAGCAGCGTAACCGGGATTAATGAAAAACTGTTTTTT. It encodes CASSVTGINEKLFF.